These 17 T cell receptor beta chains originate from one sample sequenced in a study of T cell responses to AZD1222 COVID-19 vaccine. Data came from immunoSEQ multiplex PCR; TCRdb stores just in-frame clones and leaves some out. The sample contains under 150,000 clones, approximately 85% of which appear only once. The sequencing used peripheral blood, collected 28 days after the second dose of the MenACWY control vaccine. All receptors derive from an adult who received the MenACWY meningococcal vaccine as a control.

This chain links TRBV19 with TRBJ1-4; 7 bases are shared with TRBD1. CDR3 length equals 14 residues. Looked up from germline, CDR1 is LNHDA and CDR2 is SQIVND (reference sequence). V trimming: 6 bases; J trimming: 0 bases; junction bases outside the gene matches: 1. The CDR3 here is CASSGTATNEKLFF. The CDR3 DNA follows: TGTGCCAGTAGCGGGACAGCAACTAATGAAAAACTGTTTTTT.

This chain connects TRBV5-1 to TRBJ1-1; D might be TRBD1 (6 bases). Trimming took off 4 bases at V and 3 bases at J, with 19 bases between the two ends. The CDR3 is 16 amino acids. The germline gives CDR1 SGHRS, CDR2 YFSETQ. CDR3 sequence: CASSPQYGGAYTEAFF. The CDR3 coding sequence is TGCGCCAGCAGCCCCCAATACGGGGGCGCGTACACTGAAGCTTTCTTT.

CDR3 protein: CASSYFRGTETNEKLFF. The CDR3 nucleotides read TGCGCCAGCAGCTACTTCAGGGGGACGGAAACTAATGAAAAACTGTTTTTT. The chain carries TRBV5-1 and TRBJ1-4; 7 nucleotides match TRBD1. The germline gives CDR1 SGHRS, CDR2 YFSETQ. The CDR3 totals 17 residues. J was trimmed by 1 base and V by 3 bases; bases with no gene match: 9. The whole variable domain, remainder taken from reference TRBV5-1 and TRBJ1-4, is KAGVTQTPRYLIKTRGQQVTLSCSPISGHRSVSWYQQTPGQGLQFLFEYFSETQRNKGNFPGRFSGRQFSNSRSEMNVSTLELGDSALYLCASSYFRGTETNEKLFFGSGTQLSVL.

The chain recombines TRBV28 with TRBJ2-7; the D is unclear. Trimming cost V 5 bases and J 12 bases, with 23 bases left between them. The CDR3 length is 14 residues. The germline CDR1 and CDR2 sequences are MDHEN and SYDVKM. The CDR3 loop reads CASSPNTENRRRYF. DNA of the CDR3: TGTGCCAGCAGTCCGAACACCGAGAACCGGCGACGGTACTTC.

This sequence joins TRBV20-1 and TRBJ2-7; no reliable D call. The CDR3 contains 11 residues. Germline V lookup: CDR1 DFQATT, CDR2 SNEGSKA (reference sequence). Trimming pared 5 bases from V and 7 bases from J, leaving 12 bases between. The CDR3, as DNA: TGCAGTGCTTCTGGCCCCTTAGAGCAGTACGTC. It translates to CSASGPLEQYV.

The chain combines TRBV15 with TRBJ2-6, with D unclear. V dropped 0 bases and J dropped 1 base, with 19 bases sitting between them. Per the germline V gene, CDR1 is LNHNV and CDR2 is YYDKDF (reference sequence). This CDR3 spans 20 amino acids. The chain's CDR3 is CATSRDKRPLGRSGANVLTF. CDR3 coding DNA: TGTGCCACCAGCAGAGATAAGCGACCCCTCGGAAGGTCTGGGGCCAACGTCCTGACTTTC.

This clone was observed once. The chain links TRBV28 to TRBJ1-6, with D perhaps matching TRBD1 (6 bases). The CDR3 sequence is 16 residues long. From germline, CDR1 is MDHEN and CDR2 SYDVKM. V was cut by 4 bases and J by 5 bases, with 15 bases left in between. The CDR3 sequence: CASSSRGGLDNSPLHF. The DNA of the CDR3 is TGTGCCAGCAGTTCCCGGGGGGGCTTAGATAATTCACCCCTCCACTTT. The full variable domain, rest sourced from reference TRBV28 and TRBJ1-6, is DVKVTQSSRYLVKRTGEKVFLECVQDMDHENMFWYRQDPGLGLRLIYFSYDVKMKEKGDIPEGYSVSREKKERFSLILESASTNQTSMYLCASSSRGGLDNSPLHFGNGTRLTVT.

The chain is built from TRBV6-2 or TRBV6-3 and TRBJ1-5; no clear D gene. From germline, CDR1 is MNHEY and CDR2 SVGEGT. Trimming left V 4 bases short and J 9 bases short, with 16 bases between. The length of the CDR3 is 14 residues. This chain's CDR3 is CASSSAGVGWPQHF. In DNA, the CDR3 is TGTGCCAGCAGTTCCGCCGGGGTTGGGTGGCCCCAGCATTTT.

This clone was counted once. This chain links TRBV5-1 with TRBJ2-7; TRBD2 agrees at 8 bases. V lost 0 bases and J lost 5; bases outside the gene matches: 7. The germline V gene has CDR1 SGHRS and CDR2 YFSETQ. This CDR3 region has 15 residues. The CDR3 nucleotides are TGCGCCAGCAGCTTGGTTCTAAAAGCGGGGGACGAGCAGTACTTC. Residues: CASSLVLKAGDEQYF.

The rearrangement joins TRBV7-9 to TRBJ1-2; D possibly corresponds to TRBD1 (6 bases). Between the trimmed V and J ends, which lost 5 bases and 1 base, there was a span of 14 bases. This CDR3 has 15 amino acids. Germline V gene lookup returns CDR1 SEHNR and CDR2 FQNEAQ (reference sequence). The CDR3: CASSQRTENNYGYTF. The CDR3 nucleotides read TGTGCCAGCAGCCAACGGACAGAGAATAACTATGGCTACACCTTC.

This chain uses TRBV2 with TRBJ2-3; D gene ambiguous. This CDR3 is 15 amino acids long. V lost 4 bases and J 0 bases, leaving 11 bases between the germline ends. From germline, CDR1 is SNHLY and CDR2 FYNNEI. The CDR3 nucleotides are TGTGCCAGCAGTGTCCGTCGGTCTAGCACAGATACGCAGTATTTT. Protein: CASSVRRSSTDTQYF.

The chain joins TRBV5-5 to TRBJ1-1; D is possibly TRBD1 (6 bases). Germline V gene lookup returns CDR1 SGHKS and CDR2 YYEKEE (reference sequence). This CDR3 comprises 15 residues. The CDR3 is CATSRGPTGETEAFF. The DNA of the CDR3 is TGTGCTACAAGCCGGGGCCCGACAGGAGAAACTGAAGCTTTCTTT.

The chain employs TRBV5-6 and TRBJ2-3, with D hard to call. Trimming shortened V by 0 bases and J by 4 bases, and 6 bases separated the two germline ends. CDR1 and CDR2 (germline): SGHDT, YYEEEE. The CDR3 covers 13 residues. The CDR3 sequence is CASSLGLPDTQYF. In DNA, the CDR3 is TGTGCCAGCAGCTTGGGACTCCCAGATACGCAGTATTTT.

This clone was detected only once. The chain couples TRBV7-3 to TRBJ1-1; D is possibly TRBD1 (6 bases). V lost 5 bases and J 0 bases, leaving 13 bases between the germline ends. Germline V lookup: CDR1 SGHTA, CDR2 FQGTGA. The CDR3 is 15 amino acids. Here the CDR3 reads CASSQGTPMNTEAFF. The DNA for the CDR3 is TGTGCCAGCAGCCAGGGGACACCGATGAACACTGAAGCTTTCTTT.

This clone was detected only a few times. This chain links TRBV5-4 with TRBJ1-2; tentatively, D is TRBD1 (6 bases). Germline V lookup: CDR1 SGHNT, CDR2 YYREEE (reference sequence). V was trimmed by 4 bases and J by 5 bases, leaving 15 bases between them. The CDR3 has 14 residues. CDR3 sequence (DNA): TGTGCCAGCAGCAGCCCGACAGGCACTTATGGCTACACCTTC. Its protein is CASSSPTGTYGYTF.

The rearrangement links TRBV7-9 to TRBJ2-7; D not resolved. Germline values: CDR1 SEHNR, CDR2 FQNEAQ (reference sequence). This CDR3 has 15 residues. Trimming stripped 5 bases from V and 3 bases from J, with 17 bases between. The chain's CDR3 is CASSPLVSRGYEQYV. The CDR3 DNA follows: TGTGCCAGCAGCCCCCTAGTTAGCCGAGGCTACGAGCAGTACGTC.

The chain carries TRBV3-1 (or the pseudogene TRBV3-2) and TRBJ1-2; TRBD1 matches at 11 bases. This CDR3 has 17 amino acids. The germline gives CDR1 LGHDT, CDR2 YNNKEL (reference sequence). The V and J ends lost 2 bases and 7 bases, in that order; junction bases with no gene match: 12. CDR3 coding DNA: TGTGCCAGCAGCCAAATGGGTTCCGGGACAGGGGGTTTTGGCTACACCTTC. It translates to CASSQMGSGTGGFGYTF.